The 23 T cell receptor beta chains presented below share a single source sample, sequenced in a study of a mutant IDH1 vaccine in newly diagnosed glioma. Regarding time point: week 11, during vaccination. The investigators gave 300 ug of mutant IDH1 20-mer peptide in each vaccine dose, together with topical imiquimod. Their antigens are not known. Here immunoSEQ multiplex PCR was the method, and the copy in TCRdb shows in-frame clones only, minus some. Of about 24,000 clones listed, roughly 78% are singletons. The source was PBMCs, collected from a glioma patient whose treatment included an IDH1 peptide vaccine. The receptors shown here come from a man aged 40-55 years with glioma.

The chain combines TRBV6-1 with TRBJ2-6; D call uncertain. V was shortened by 2 bases and J by 0 bases, with 8 bases between the two germline ends. CDR3 length: 16 residues. The germline gives CDR1 MNHNS, CDR2 SASEGT. This CDR3 reads CASSESAASGANVLTF. DNA for the CDR3: TGTGCCAGCAGTGAAAGTGCGGCCTCTGGGGCCAACGTCCTGACTTTC.

This clone was seen a single time. The chain uses TRBV7-2 and TRBJ2-7; TRBD2 matches at 12 bases. The J segment lost 3 bases and the V segment lost 8 bases, leaving 2 bases of the junction unmatched. This CDR3 has 13 amino acids. In germline, CDR1 is SGHTA, CDR2 FQGNSA. The CDR3 DNA follows: TGTGCCAGCCGACTAGCGGGGGTCTACGAGCAGTACTTC. The encoded protein is CASRLAGVYEQYF.

By share, this clone counts as medium-sized. This chain connects TRBV10-1 to TRBJ1-1, with 7 positions matching TRBD1. Trimming took 11 bases from V and 6 from J; bases not matched to a gene: 9. The germline CDR1 and CDR2 sequences are WNHNN and SYGVQD (reference sequence). The CDR3 is made up of 12 amino acids. CDR3 sequence reads: CAADRDLPEAFF. Written as DNA, the CDR3 is TGCGCCGCCGACAGGGATTTGCCTGAAGCTTTCTTT.

This chain links TRBV13 with TRBJ2-2; the D gene is possibly TRBD2 (8 bases). This CDR3 comprises 15 residues. The germline gives CDR1 PRHDT, CDR2 FYEKMQ (reference sequence). Trimming removed 3 bases from V and 7 bases from J, with 15 bases in between. CDR3 sequence reads: CASSFGRGRSGELFF. CDR3 nucleotides: TGTGCCAGCAGCTTCGGGAGGGGGCGAAGCGGGGAGCTGTTTTTT.

The DNA of the CDR3 is TGTGCCAGAAGCCACCCACTAGCGGACTCCTACGAGCAGTACGTC. Its protein product is CARSHPLADSYEQYV. The chain uses TRBV5-3 and TRBJ2-7, with 8 bases that match TRBD2. TRBV5-3 is reported as an ORF; its role is uncertain. V dropped 4 bases and J dropped 0; count of bases not matched to a gene: 6. CDR3 size: 15 residues.

The CDR3 loop is CASSHSGSWNEQFF. The CDR3 nucleotides are TGCGCCAGCAGCCACTCGGGGAGCTGGAATGAGCAGTTCTTC. The gene calls are TRBV4-1 and TRBJ2-1, with D tentatively TRBD2 (5 bases). Germline V CDR1 and CDR2: MGHRA, YSYEKL. The CDR3 consists of 14 residues. The V gene lost 3 bases and the J gene lost 7 bases, with 13 bases spanning the gap.

The table lists this clone with a few counts. The V call is TRBV19, the J call TRBJ1-5; 7 nucleotides match TRBD1. CDR3 size: 14 residues. Germline V CDR1 and CDR2: LNHDA, SQIVND (reference sequence). V gave up 4 bases and J gave up 7 bases; unmatched junction bases: 7. This chain's CDR3 is CASSRAQQGQPQHF. In DNA, the CDR3 is TGTGCCAGTAGTAGGGCACAACAGGGGCAGCCCCAGCATTTT. Looking up the rest from reference TRBV19 and TRBJ1-5 gives the full variable domain: DGGITQSPKYLFRKEGQNVTLSCEQNLNHDAMYWYRQDPGQGLRLIYYSQIVNDFQKGDIAEGYSVSREKKESFPLTVTSAQKNPTAFYLCASSRAQQGQPQHFGDGTRLSIL.

V usage is TRBV19 and J usage is TRBJ2-1; D is undetermined. The ends were cut back, 3 bases at V and 5 bases at J, with 14 bases in the middle. The CDR3 has 15 amino acids. Germline V gives CDR1 LNHDA, CDR2 SQIVND (reference sequence). CDR3 in DNA: TGTGCCAGTAGTATCGCGGCGACTGTCGACAATGAGCAGTTCTTC. Translated, it gives CASSIAATVDNEQFF.

The chain joins TRBV6-5 to TRBJ2-2; 9 positions match TRBD1. The junction had 5 bases not matched to a gene; V was cut back by 6 bases and J by 6 bases. CDR1 and CDR2 (germline): MNHEY, SVGAGI. The CDR3 spans 14 residues. CDR3 in DNA: TGTGCCAGCAGCCGGGACAGGGTGGCCGGGGAGCTGTTTTTT. This codes for CASSRDRVAGELFF.

The chain combines TRBV7-9 with TRBJ2-1; 7 bases are shared with TRBD1. The V and J ends lost 8 bases and 8 bases, in that order; junction bases with no gene match: 12. The CDR3 length is 14 residues. CDR1 SEHNR and CDR2 FQNEAQ come from the germline V gene (reference sequence). The CDR3 sequence: CASSKVTGWHEQFF. The CDR3 DNA reads as TGTGCCAGCTCGAAGGTGACAGGGTGGCATGAGCAGTTCTTC.

The CDR3 DNA is TGTGCCAGCAGCGCGGGCGGGTATGACGGTGAGCAGTTCTTC. This encodes CASSAGGYDGEQFF. This rearrangement joins TRBV9 to TRBJ2-1, with a possible D match to TRBD2 (5 bases). This CDR3 is 14 amino acids long. CDR1 is SGDLS and CDR2 is YYNGEE in the germline V gene. V lost 3 bases, J lost 9 bases, and 16 bases lay in between.

This clone was seen only a few times. The V and J genes are TRBV5-4 and TRBJ2-7, with unresolved D. The length of the CDR3 is 9 residues. Germline values: CDR1 SGHNT, CDR2 YYREEE (reference sequence). Trimming cost V 9 bases and J 2 bases, with 3 bases left between them. The CDR3 here is CATPYEQYF. CDR3 coding DNA: TGTGCCACCCCCTACGAGCAGTACTTC. The entire variable domain, with the rest obtained from reference TRBV5-4 and TRBJ2-7, is as follows: ETGVTQSPTHLIKTRGQQVTLRCSSQSGHNTVSWYQQALGQGPQFIFQYYREEENGRGNFPPRFSGLQFPNYSSELNVNALELDDSALYLCATPYEQYFGPGTRLTVT.

The rearrangement uses TRBV20-1 and TRBJ2-1; no reliable D call. V was trimmed by 6 bases and J by 5 bases, leaving 8 bases between them. Germline assignment: CDR1 DFQATT and CDR2 SNEGSKA (reference sequence). This CDR3 is built from 11 residues. The chain's CDR3 is CSAAPHNEQFF. In nucleotides, the CDR3 is TGCAGTGCCGCCCCTCACAATGAGCAGTTCTTC.

This clone came up once. This rearrangement joins TRBV4-1 to TRBJ2-1, with TRBD2 matching over 7 bases. V was pared by 4 bases and J by 5 bases, with 5 bases of the junction left unmatched. The CDR3 consists of 14 residues. Per the germline V gene, CDR1 is MGHRA and CDR2 is YSYEKL. CDR3 amino acids: CASSPLTSNNEQFF. The CDR3 DNA follows: TGCGCCAGCAGCCCGTTGACTAGCAACAATGAGCAGTTCTTC.

The chain links TRBV5-1 to TRBJ2-2; D is perhaps TRBD2 (5 bases). Germline CDR1 is SGHRS and CDR2 is YFSETQ. V was pared by 4 bases and J by 0 bases, with 7 bases between. The CDR3 is 14 amino acids. CDR3 coding DNA: TGCGCCAGCAGCGAGGGTACGAACACCGGGGAGCTGTTTTTT. The encoded protein is CASSEGTNTGELFF.

The chain carries TRBV21-1 and TRBJ2-5; TRBD2 reflects the table's D call only, with no check against the DNA. TRBV21-1 is tagged as a pseudogene. CDR3 length equals 15 residues. The CDR3 DNA sequence: TGTGCCAGCAGCTTAAGCGGGAGGCCACAAGAGACCCAGTACTTC. This translates into CASSLSGRPQETQYF.

This chain connects TRBV6-6 to TRBJ1-1; D remains ambiguous. CDR1 is MNHNY and CDR2 is SVGAGI in the germline V gene (reference sequence). This CDR3 comprises 13 residues. The V end lost 6 bases, the J end lost 0 bases, and 8 bases lay between the germline ends. CDR3 nucleotide sequence: TGTGCCAGCAGCCTGGATGTGAACACTGAAGCTTTCTTT. This translates into CASSLDVNTEAFF.

The genes are TRBV15 and TRBJ1-5, with D possibly TRBD1 on 5 matching bases. CDR1 is LNHNV and CDR2 is YYDKDF in the germline V gene (reference sequence). This CDR3 is built from 18 residues. The ends were cut back, 0 bases at V and 0 bases at J, with 15 bases in the middle. This CDR3 reads CATSRDGPLRDSNQPQHF. In nucleotides, the CDR3 is TGTGCCACCAGCAGAGACGGTCCTCTCAGGGATAGCAATCAGCCCCAGCATTTT.

This clone has just a few counts. The rearrangement uses TRBV6-1 and TRBJ1-1, with D tentatively TRBD1 (5 bases). Trimming took 8 bases from V and 0 from J, leaving 13 bases between them. This CDR3 region has 14 residues. CDR1 and CDR2 from the germline V gene are MNHNS and SASEGT. Here the CDR3 DNA reads TGTGCCAGCGGTAGAGACAGCCTGAACACTGAAGCTTTCTTT. Its translation is CASGRDSLNTEAFF.

The rearrangement links TRBV13 to TRBJ2-3; D call uncertain. The CDR3 totals 12 residues. The V end was cut by 4 bases, the J end by 2 bases, with 4 bases between. In germline, CDR1 is PRHDT, CDR2 FYEKMQ (reference sequence). The CDR3 sequence: CASSSLTDTQYF. The CDR3 region has the DNA TGTGCCAGCAGCTCCCTCACAGATACGCAGTATTTT.

The rearrangement links TRBV7-2 to TRBJ2-5, with 11 positions matching TRBD2. Germline CDR1 and CDR2: SGHTA and FQGNSA. The CDR3 runs to 17 residues. Trimming cost V 1 base and J 1 base; bases outside gene matches: 5. CDR3 DNA sequence: TGTGCCAGCAGCTTAGGGGTACTAGCGGGAGTCCAAGAGACCCAGTACTTC. Its translation is CASSLGVLAGVQETQYF.

This clone was seen once. The chain employs TRBV18 and TRBJ2-5, with D unclear. CDR1 and CDR2 from the germline V gene are KGHSH and LQKENI. CDR3 length: 14 residues. Deletions cut 0 bases from V and 5 bases from J, with 10 bases between. The CDR3 sequence: CASSPPSRRETQYF. The CDR3 nucleotides are TGTGCCAGCTCACCACCGTCTAGGCGGGAGACCCAGTACTTC.

The V and J genes are TRBV11-3 and TRBJ1-1; D gene uncertain. Germline V CDR1 and CDR2: SGHNT, YENEEA. The CDR3 contains 15 residues. V lost 0 bases, J lost 1 base, and 9 bases lay in between. The CDR3 bases are TGTGCCAGCAGCTTAGATGGCCCGAGGAACACTGAAGCTTTCTTT. Translation gives CASSLDGPRNTEAFF.